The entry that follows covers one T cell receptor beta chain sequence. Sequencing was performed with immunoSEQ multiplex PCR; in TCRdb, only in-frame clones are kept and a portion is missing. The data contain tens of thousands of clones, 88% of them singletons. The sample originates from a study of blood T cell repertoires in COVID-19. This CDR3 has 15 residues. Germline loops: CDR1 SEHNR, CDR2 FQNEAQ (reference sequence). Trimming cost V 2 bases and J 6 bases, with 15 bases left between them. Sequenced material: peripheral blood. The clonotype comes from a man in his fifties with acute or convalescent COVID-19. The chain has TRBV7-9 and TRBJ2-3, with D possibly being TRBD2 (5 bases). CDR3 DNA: TGTGCCAGCAGCTTACCGACGGGGTTACCGGATACGCAGTATTTT. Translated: CASSLPTGLPDTQYF.